The 2 T cell receptor beta chains below all came from one sample that was sequenced in a study of blood T cell repertoires in COVID-19. Sequencing used immunoSEQ multiplex PCR; TCRdb keeps in-frame clones, though not all of them. The repertoire holds about 69,000 clones, with roughly 80% as singletons. What was sequenced was peripheral blood. These receptors were collected from a man in his fifties or sixties with acute or convalescent COVID-19.

This chain links TRBV6-5 with TRBJ1-5; a possible D gene is TRBD1 (6 bases). The CDR3 consists of 15 residues. The V end was cut by 6 bases, the J end by 6 bases, with 18 bases between. CDR1 MNHEY and CDR2 SVGAGI come from the germline V gene. The CDR3 is CASRRTEGVGQPQHF. CDR3 nucleotide sequence: TGTGCCAGCAGAAGGACAGAGGGGGTCGGTCAGCCCCAGCATTTT.

The J gene is TRBJ2-6, the V gene TRBV5-1; D remains ambiguous. V shed 3 bases and J shed 2 bases, with 12 bases lying between them. From germline, CDR1 is SGHRS and CDR2 YFSETQ. There are 16 residues in the CDR3. The CDR3 DNA reads as TGCGCCAGCAGCTCCCCCCTGGCCGCTGGGGCCAACGTCCTGACTTTC. This translates into CASSSPLAAGANVLTF.